This T cell receptor beta chain is drawn from a study of blood T cell repertoires in COVID-19. The wider study: PBMCs, B-cell-depleted T cells, or T cells were the source of the cDNA or gDNA that made up the material.

CDR1 LNHDA and CDR2 SQIVND come from the germline V gene (reference sequence). The CDR3 runs to 15 residues. Losses at the gene ends were 4 bases for V and 3 bases for J; bases not matched to a gene: 7. Profiling relied on immunoSEQ multiplex PCR, and the TCRdb table lists in-frame clones only, not all of them. The table shows around 70,000 clones, with roughly 80% occurring only once. This receptor was obtained from a woman older than 75 with active or convalescent COVID-19. The V call is TRBV19, the J call TRBJ2-7; 9 bases are a match to TRBD1. The sample was peripheral blood. CDR3 amino acids: CASSTFGTGSYEQYF. In DNA, the CDR3 is TGTGCCAGTAGTACCTTCGGGACAGGGAGCTACGAGCAGTACTTC.